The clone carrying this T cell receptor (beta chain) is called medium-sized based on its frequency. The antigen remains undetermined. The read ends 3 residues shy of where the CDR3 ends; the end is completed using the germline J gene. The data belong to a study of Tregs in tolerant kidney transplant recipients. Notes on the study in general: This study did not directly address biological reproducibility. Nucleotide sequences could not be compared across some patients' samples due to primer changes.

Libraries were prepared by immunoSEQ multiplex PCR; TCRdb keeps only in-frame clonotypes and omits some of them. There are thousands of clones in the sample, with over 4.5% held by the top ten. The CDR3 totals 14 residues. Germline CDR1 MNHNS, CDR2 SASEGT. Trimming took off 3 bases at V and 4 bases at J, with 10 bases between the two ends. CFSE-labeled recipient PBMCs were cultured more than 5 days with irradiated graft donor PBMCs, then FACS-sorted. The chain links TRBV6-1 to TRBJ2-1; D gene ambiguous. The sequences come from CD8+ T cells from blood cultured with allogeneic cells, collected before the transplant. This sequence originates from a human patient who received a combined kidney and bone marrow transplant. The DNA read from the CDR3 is TGTGCCAGCAGTGACGGCGACGGGTACAATGAG. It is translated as CASSDGDGYNE. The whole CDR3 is CASSDGDGYNEQFF.